This T cell receptor (beta chain) was identified in a study of T cells after yellow fever vaccination. About the study: Where fractions had low cell numbers, libraries were prepared from them with the SMART-Seq v4 Ultra Low Input RNA kit. Points from the study as a whole: The study found a weaker secondary response that peaked faster, day 5 versus 15.

As concerns this clonotype: Its antigen is as yet unknown.

TCRdb reprocessed the 5' RACE reads with MiXCR, giving one entry per CDR3 protein. The sample has around 610,000 distinct CDR3 sequences, about 13% seen once. Trimming left V 5 bases short and J 10 bases short, with 16 bases between. This CDR3 has 13 amino acids. Germline V gene data show CDR1 as SEHNR and CDR2 as FQNEAQ (reference sequence). The material was PBMCs, obtained on the day of the yellow fever booster vaccination. The source is a man in his thirties or forties who received the YFV17D yellow fever vaccine. V usage is TRBV7-9 and J usage is TRBJ2-3; TRBD2 is a possible D gene (5 bases). This CDR3 is CASSPRGLTAQYF. In nucleotides, the CDR3 is TGTGCCAGCAGCCCCAGAGGGCTGACTGCGCAGTATTTT.